These T cell receptor beta chains were read from a single sample in a study of T cells after yellow fever vaccination. TCRdb analysed the 5' RACE reads with MiXCR anew, one entry per CDR3 protein. The table lists nearly 350,000 distinct CDR3 sequences, approximately 8% of them singletons. The starting material was PBMCs, obtained roughly 47 days after the first yellow fever vaccination. These receptor sequences come from a man aged 18 to 30 who received the YFV17D yellow fever vaccine. The conserved cysteine and the conserved F or W are not part of the CDR3 here.

CDR3 length,V gene,J gene,CDR3 protein
13,TRBV27,TRBJ2-5,ASSLSIDYEETQY
15,TRBV29-1,TRBJ2-1,SVEAGLAGGSYNEQF
13,TRBV7-2,TRBJ2-7,ASRNHGTGRYEQY
13,TRBV4-3,TRBJ2-1,ASSPGLARYNEQF
12,TRBV29-1,TRBJ2-3,SVAGTVQSDTQY
14,TRBV5-1,TRBJ2-3,ASSFRGRGPGDTQY
13,TRBV5-1,TRBJ2-2,ASSWTGANTGELF
14,TRBV5-1,TRBJ2-5,ASSLSAGGAQETQY
12,TRBV12-3/TRBV12-4,TRBJ1-6,ASKEDNYNSPLH
13,TRBV18,TRBJ2-7,ASSPQGTGAKEQY
11,TRBV10-3,TRBJ2-7,AISESGQSEQY
10,TRBV20-1,TRBJ2-3,SLAGTRNTQY
11,TRBV20-1,TRBJ2-7,SALTGNSYEQY
14,TRBV5-5,TRBJ2-5,ASSLRPNGGQETQY
14,TRBV3-1,TRBJ2-1,ASSQDPGGAYNEQF
10,TRBV5-1,TRBJ2-5,ATGTTQETQY
13,TRBV7-2,TRBJ2-7,ASSAYWGGSYEQY
13,TRBV6-5,TRBJ2-1,ASSYGGGGYNEQF
12,TRBV10-3,TRBJ2-3,AIRKGLPTDTQY
13,TRBV2,TRBJ1-1,ASRPSTRGGTEAF
14,TRBV25-1,TRBJ2-3,ASSERGRDRTDTQY
10,TRBV13,TRBJ1-5,ASSNRAQPQH
12,TRBV20-1,TRBJ2-3,SARGRGATDTQY
13,TRBV29-1,TRBJ2-5,SVDIVGGAQETQY
10,TRBV7-2,TRBJ1-1,ASSLDRTASF
11,TRBV20-1,TRBJ2-7,SARATASYEQY
11,TRBV20-1,TRBJ2-2,SVGGSPTGELF
12,TRBV28,TRBJ2-5,ARSPGLVAETQY
13,TRBV11-2,TRBJ2-5,ASSPRASGEETQY
16,TRBV11-2,TRBJ2-7,ASSLGRTGQIFSYEQY
12,TRBV5-4,TRBJ2-3,AITDGGGDDTQY
12,TRBV10-3,TRBJ2-7,AISESTRGRRTN
15,TRBV20-1,TRBJ2-3,SARDPASGASTDTQY
13,TRBV5-6,TRBJ1-6,ASSHGTEYNSPLH
13,TRBV15,TRBJ2-7,ATSLGTSGVYEQY
13,TRBV2,TRBJ2-7,ASSSGTGVSYEQY
13,TRBV19,TRBJ1-4,ASSVSGTGYEKLF
12,TRBV5-1,TRBJ2-2,ASSFREDTGELF
13,TRBV5-1,TRBJ1-3,ASSLGQTSGNTIY
14,TRBV10-2,TRBJ2-2,ASSEEAFLNAGELF
14,TRBV7-8,TRBJ2-6,ASTLGTASGANVLT
9,TRBV20-1,TRBJ2-1,SAPSPSEQF
15,TRBV10-3,TRBJ2-5,AISESPRFEGQETQY
11,TRBV12-5,TRBJ1-4,ASYRVLNEKLF
9,TRBV2,TRBJ1-2,ASKWVDGYT
13,TRBV4-1,TRBJ1-1,ASSQDGGAVTEAF
11,TRBV7-2,TRBJ1-2,ASSASHIYGYT
11,TRBV20-1,TRBJ2-5,SAPTRGQENQY
14,TRBV27,TRBJ1-2,ASSSSATPGAEGYT
14,TRBV10-3,TRBJ2-5,AISEPGQGIPETQY
10,TRBV20-1,TRBJ2-7,SAQQGSYEQY
11,TRBV11-2,TRBJ2-5,ASSAGIQETQY
14,TRBV4-3,TRBJ2-3,ASSQDTGLAEDTQY
13,TRBV7-8,TRBJ2-1,ASSPDRRQRWEQF
10,TRBV30,TRBJ1-3,AWSEAGNTIY